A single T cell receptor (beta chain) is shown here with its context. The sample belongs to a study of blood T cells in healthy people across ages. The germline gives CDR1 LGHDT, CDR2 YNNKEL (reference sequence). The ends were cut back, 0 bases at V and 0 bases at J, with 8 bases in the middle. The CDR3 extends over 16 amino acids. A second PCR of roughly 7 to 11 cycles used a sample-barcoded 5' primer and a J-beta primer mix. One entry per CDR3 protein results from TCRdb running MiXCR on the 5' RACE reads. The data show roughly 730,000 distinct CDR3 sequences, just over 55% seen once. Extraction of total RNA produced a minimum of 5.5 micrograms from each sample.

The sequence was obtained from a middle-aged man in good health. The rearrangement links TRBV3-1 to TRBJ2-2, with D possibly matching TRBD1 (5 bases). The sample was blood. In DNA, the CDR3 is TGTGCCAGCAGCCAAGACCTAGGGGCGAACACCGGGGAGCTGTTTTTT. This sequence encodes CASSQDLGANTGELFF. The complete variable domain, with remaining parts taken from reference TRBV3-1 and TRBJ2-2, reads DTAVSQTPKYLVTQMGNDKSIKCEQNLGHDTMYWYKQDSKKFLKIMFSYNNKELIINETVPNRFSPKSPDKAHLNLHINSLELGDSAVYFCASSQDLGANTGELFFGEGSRLTVL.